The T cell receptor (beta chain) under discussion was sequenced for a study of OX40 agonist ivuxolimab in advanced cancers. The count of this clone is one. What it recognizes is unknown. Study-wide results and limits: CD4+ T cells averaged fewer expanded clones than CD8+ T cells. Some nonresponders additionally presented with little normalized T-cell clonal expansion.

Looked up from germline, CDR1 is GTSNPN and CDR2 is SVGIG (reference sequence). The length of the CDR3 is 17 residues. V gave up 0 bases and J gave up 3 bases, with 15 bases separating them. The protocol was immunoSEQ multiplex PCR, while the TCRdb copy is restricted to in-frame clones and leaves out a portion. The table shows 110,000 or so clones, with more than 85% occurring only once. This chain connects TRBV30 to TRBJ2-6; a possible D gene is TRBD2 (7 bases). This TCR derives from an adult with an advanced solid tumor such as melanoma, head and neck, liver or kidney cancer. The sample consisted of CD4+ or CD8+ T cells sorted from blood, taken in a trial of the OX40 agonist ivuxolimab. Written as DNA, the CDR3 is TGTGCCTGGAGTGTACGAGGGGGGGCTGTTGGGGCCAACGTCCTGACTTTC. Encoded protein: CAWSVRGGAVGANVLTF. Together with reference TRBV30 and TRBJ2-6, the CDR3 gives the full variable domain: SQTIHQWPATLVQPVGSPLSLECTVEGTSNPNLYWYRQAAGRGLQLLFYSVGIGQISSEVPQNLSASRPQDRQFILSSKKLLLSDSGFYLCAWSVRGGAVGANVLTFGAGSRLTVL.